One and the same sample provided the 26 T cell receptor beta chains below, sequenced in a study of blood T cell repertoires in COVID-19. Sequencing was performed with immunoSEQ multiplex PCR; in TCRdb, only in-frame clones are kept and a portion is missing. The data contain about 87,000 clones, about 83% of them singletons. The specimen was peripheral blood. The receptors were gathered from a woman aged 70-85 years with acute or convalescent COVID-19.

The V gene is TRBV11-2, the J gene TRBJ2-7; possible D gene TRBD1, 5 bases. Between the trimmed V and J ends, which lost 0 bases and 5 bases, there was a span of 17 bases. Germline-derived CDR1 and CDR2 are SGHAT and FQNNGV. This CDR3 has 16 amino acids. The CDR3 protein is CASSLESRVASHEQYF. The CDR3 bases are TGTGCCAGCAGCTTAGAGTCCAGGGTAGCATCCCACGAGCAGTACTTC.

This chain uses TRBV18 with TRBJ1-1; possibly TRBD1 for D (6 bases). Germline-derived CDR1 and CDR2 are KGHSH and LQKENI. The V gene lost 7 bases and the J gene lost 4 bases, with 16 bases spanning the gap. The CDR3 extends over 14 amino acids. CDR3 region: CASYNRERSTEAFF. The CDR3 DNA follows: TGTGCCAGCTATAACAGGGAGAGGAGCACTGAAGCTTTCTTT.

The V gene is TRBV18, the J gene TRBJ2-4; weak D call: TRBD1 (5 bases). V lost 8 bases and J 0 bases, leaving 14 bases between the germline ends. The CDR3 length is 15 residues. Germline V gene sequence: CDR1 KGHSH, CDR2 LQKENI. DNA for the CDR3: TGTGCCAGCAACCAGGGAAATCTAGCCAAAAACATTCAGTACTTC. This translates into CASNQGNLAKNIQYF.

The CDR3 region has the DNA TGTGCCAGCAGCCAAAGCCAGAACACTGAAGCTTTCTTT. Translated, it gives CASSQSQNTEAFF. V and J are TRBV14 and TRBJ1-1, with D unclear. This CDR3 is 13 amino acids long. Germline V gene data show CDR1 as SGHDN and CDR2 as FVKESK. V was pared by 2 bases and J by 1 base, with 5 bases between.

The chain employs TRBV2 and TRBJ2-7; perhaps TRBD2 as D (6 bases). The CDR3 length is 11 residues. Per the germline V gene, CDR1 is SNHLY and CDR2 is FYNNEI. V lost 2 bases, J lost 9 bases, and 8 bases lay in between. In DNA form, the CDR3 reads TGTGCCAGCAGTGAACTGGGGGGGCAGTACTTC. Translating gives CASSELGGQYF. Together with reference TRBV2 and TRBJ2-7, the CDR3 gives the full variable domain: EPEVTQTPSHQVTQMGQEVILRCVPISNHLYFYWYRQILGQKVEFLVSFYNNEISEKSEIFDDQFSVERPDGSNFTLKIRSTKLEDSAMYFCASSELGGQYFGPGTRLTVT.

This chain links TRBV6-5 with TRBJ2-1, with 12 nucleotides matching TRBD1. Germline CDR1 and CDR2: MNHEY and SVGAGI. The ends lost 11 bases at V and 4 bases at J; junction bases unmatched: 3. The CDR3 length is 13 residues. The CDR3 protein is CAGGQGAYNEQFF. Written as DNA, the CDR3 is TGTGCCGGGGGACAGGGGGCATACAATGAGCAGTTCTTC.

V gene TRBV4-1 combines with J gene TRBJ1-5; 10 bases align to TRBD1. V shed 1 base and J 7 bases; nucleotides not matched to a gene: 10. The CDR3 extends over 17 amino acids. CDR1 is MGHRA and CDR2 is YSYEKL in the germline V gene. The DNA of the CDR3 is TGCGCCAGCAGCCAAGGGGAAGGGACAGGGGTTGGGCAGCCCCAGCATTTT. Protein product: CASSQGEGTGVGQPQHF.

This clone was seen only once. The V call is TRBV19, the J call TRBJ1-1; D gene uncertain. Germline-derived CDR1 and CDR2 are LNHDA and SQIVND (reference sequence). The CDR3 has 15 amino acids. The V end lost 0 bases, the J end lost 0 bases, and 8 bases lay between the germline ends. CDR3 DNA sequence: TGTGCCAGTAGTATAGATGGCAGGATGAACACTGAAGCTTTCTTT. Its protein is CASSIDGRMNTEAFF.

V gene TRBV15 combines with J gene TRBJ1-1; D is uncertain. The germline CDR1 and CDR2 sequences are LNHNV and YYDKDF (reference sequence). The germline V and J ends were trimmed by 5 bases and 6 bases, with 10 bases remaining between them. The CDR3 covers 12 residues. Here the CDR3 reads CATSGLGAEAFF. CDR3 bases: TGTGCCACCAGCGGACTCGGAGCTGAAGCTTTCTTT.

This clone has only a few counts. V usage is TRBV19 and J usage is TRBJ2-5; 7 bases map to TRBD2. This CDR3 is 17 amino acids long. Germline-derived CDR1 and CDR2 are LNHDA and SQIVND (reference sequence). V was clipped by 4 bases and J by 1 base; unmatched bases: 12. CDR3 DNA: TGTGCCAGTAGTAGGGGCCTAGCGGCCCTGTTCCAAGAGACCCAGTACTTC. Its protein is CASSRGLAALFQETQYF.

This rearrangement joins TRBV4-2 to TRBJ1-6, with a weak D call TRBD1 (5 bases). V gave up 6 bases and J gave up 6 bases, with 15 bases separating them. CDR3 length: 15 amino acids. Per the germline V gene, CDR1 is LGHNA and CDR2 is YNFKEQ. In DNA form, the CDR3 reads TGTGCCAGCAGTCCACCGCCGGGGGTTAATTCACCCCTCCACTTT. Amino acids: CASSPPPGVNSPLHF.

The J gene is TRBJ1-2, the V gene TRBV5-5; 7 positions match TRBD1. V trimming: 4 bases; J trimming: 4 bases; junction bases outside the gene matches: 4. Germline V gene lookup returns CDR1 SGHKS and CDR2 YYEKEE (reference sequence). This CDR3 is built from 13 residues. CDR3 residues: CASSPTGPYGYTF. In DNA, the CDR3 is TGTGCCAGCAGCCCGACAGGGCCCTATGGCTACACCTTC.

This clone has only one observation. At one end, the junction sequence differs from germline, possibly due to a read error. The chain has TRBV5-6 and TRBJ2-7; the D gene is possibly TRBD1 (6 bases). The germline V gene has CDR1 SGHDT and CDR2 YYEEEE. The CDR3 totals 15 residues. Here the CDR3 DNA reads TGTGCCAGCAGCTTGGTACAGGGTAGGCCCTACGTGCAGTACTTC. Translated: CASSLVQGRPYVQYF. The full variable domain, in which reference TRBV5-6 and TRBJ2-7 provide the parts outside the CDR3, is DAGVTQSPTHLIKTRGQQVTLRCSPKSGHDTVSWYQQALGQGPQFIFQYYEEEERQRGNFPDRFSGHQFPNYSSELNVNALLLGDSALYLCASSLVQGRPYVQYFGPGTRLTVT.

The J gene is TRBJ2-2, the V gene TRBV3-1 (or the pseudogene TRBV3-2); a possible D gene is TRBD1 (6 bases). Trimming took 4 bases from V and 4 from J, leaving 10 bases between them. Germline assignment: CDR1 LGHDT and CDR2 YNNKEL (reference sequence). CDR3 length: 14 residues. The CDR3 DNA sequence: TGTGCCAGCAGCCGGGACACCTTCACCGGGGAGCTGTTTTTT. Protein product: CASSRDTFTGELFF.

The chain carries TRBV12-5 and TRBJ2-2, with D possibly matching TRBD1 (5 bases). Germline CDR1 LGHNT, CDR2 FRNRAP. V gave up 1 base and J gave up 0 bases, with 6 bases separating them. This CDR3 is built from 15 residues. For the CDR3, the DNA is TGTGCTAGTGGTTTGGGACAGCCGAACACCGGGGAGCTGTTTTTT. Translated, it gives CASGLGQPNTGELFF.

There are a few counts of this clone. CDR3 loop: CAISGDRAYGYTF. In nucleotides, the CDR3 is TGTGCCATCAGTGGGGACAGGGCCTATGGCTACACCTTC. The chain carries TRBV10-3 and TRBJ1-2, with 9 bases that match TRBD1. After removal of 4 bases from V and 4 bases from J, the junction contained 1 base not matched to a gene. The CDR3 spans 13 residues. Germline-derived CDR1 and CDR2 are ENHRY and SYGVKD.

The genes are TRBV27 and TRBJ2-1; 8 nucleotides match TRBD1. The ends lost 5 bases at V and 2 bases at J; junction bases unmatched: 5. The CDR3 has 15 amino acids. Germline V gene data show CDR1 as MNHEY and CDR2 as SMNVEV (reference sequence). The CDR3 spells CASSPPGQAYNEQFF. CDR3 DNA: TGTGCCAGCAGTCCCCCGGGACAGGCCTACAATGAGCAGTTCTTC.

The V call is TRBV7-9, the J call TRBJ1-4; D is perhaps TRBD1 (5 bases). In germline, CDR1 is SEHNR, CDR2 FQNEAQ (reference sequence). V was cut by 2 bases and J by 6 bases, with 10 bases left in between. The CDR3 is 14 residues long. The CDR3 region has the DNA TGTGCCAGCAGCTTACAGGGATCGGATGAAAAACTGTTTTTT. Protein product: CASSLQGSDEKLFF.

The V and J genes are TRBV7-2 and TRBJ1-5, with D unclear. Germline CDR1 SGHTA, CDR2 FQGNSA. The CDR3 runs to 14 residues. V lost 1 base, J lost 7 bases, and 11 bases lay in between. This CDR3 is CASSLGWGEQPQHF. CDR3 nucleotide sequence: TGTGCCAGCAGCTTAGGATGGGGAGAGCAGCCCCAGCATTTT.

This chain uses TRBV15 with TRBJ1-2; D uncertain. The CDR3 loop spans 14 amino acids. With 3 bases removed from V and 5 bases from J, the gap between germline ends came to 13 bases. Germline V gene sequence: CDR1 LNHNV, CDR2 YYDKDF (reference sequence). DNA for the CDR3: TGTGCCACCAGCAGCCGCGGCGGAGCATATGGCTACACCTTC. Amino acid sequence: CATSSRGGAYGYTF.

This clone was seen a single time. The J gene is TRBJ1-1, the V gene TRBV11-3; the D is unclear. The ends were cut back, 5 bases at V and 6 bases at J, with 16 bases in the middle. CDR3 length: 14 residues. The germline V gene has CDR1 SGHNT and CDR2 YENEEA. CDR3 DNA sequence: TGTGCCAGCAGCCGTAGCCCAACCAACGCTGAAGCTTTCTTT. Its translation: CASSRSPTNAEAFF.

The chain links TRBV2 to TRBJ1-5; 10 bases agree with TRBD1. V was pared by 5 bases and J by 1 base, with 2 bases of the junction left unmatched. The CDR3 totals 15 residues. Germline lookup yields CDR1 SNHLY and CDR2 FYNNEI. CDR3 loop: CASSPTGGSNQPQHF. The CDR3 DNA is TGTGCCAGCAGTCCGACAGGGGGCAGCAATCAGCCCCAGCATTTT.

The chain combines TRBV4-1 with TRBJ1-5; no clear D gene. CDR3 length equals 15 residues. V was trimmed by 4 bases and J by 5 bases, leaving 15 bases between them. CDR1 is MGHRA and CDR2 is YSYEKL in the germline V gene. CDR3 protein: CASSPAANGDQPQHF. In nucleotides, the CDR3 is TGCGCCAGCAGCCCGGCCGCAAACGGAGATCAGCCCCAGCATTTT.

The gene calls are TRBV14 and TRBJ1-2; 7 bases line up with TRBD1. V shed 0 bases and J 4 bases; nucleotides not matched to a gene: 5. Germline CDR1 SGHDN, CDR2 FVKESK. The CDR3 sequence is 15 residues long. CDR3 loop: CASSQDLQGTYGYTF. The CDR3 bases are TGTGCCAGCAGCCAAGACCTACAGGGGACCTATGGCTACACCTTC. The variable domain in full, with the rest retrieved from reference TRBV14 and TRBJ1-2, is EAGVTQFPSHSVIEKGQTVTLRCDPISGHDNLYWYRRVMGKEIKFLLHFVKESKQDESGMPNNRFLAERTGGTYSTLKVQPAELEDSGVYFCASSQDLQGTYGYTFGSGTRLTVV.

CDR3 sequence reads: CASSSTGTGLDEQFF. In nucleotides, the CDR3 is TGTGCCAGCAGCTCGACCGGGACAGGGCTGGATGAGCAGTTCTTC. The chain has TRBV7-3 and TRBJ2-1; the match to TRBD1 covers 9 bases. CDR1 is SGHTA and CDR2 is FQGTGA in the germline V gene. The CDR3 consists of 15 residues. V was pared by 4 bases and J by 8 bases, with 9 bases of the junction left unmatched.

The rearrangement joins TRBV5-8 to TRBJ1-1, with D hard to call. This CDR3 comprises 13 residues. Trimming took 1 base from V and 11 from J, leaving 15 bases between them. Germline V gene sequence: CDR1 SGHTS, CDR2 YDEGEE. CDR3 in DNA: TGTGCCAGCAGCTTGTGGTCCCGGGGTGGTGCTTTCTTT. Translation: CASSLWSRGGAFF.